Below, 27 T cell receptor beta chains from the same sample are listed, as sequenced in a study of shared clonotypes between healthy human individuals. The method was immunoSEQ multiplex PCR; TCRdb's version includes in-frame clones alone and lacks a portion of them. The sample contains roughly 650,000 clones, approximately 97% of which appear only once. Sequenced input: naive CD4+ T cells sorted from blood. Subset described: CD45RA+ positively selected. All receptors come from a young woman in good health.

CDR3 loop: CASRELAGVWGKDEQFF. The CDR3 DNA sequence: TGTGCCAGCAGGGAACTAGCGGGAGTGTGGGGGAAGGATGAGCAGTTCTTC. The V gene is TRBV2, the J gene TRBJ2-1; 11 bases map to TRBD2. Germline values: CDR1 SNHLY, CDR2 FYNNEI. J lost 8 bases, V lost 6 bases, and 15 bases had no gene match. This CDR3 has 17 amino acids.

The rearrangement joins TRBV7-9 to TRBJ2-1; the match to TRBD1 covers 8 bases. Looked up from germline, CDR1 is SEHNR and CDR2 is FQNEAQ (reference sequence). The CDR3 loop spans 13 amino acids. V lost 2 bases, J lost 12 bases, and 6 bases stayed unmatched. CDR3 sequence: CASSLPQGAGQFF. DNA of the CDR3: TGTGCCAGCAGCTTACCCCAGGGGGCAGGGCAGTTCTTC.

This clone was counted only a few times. The chain carries TRBV6-5 and TRBJ1-5; D possibly corresponds to TRBD1 (6 bases). This CDR3 has 13 residues. CDR1 is MNHEY and CDR2 is SVGAGI in the germline V gene. V lost 6 bases to trimming and J lost 0 bases, with 6 bases between them. CDR3 DNA: TGTGCCAGCAGACAGGGTAGCAATCAGCCCCAGCATTTT. Translating gives CASRQGSNQPQHF.

The V call is TRBV7-6, the J call TRBJ2-5; D is ambiguous. The assigned J gene may be wrong: the sequence end matches TRBJ2-7 better. This CDR3 spans 11 amino acids. Germline loops: CDR1 SGHVS, CDR2 FNYEAQ. As DNA, the CDR3 is TGTGCCAGCAGCTCGCACTACGAGCAGTACTTC. It encodes CASSSHYEQYF.

This chain joins TRBV27 and TRBJ1-5; 9 bases fit TRBD1. The CDR3 length is 17 residues. Germline values: CDR1 MNHEY, CDR2 SMNVEV (reference sequence). V gave up 5 bases and J gave up 5 bases; unmatched junction bases: 13. CDR3 protein: CASSPDPPGQGDQPQHF. CDR3 nucleotides: TGTGCCAGCAGTCCCGACCCCCCGGGACAGGGTGATCAGCCCCAGCATTTT.

The chain has TRBV19 and TRBJ2-1; D uncertain. With 11 bases removed from V and 1 base from J, the gap between germline ends came to 15 bases. The CDR3 runs to 14 residues. Germline CDR1 and CDR2: LNHDA and SQIVND (reference sequence). The CDR3 DNA follows: TGTGCCTCCCGCGCTAAGGGTTCCTACAATGAGCAGTTCTTC. It specifies CASRAKGSYNEQFF.

The genes are TRBV10-2 and TRBJ1-2; D is perhaps TRBD1 (5 bases). Germline CDR1 WSHSY, CDR2 SAAADI. This CDR3 region has 16 residues. V lost 6 bases to trimming and J lost 3 bases, with 20 bases between them. The CDR3 sequence: CASSDRNAGRDYGYTF. As DNA, the CDR3 is TGCGCCAGCAGCGACAGAAATGCCGGGAGGGACTATGGCTACACCTTC.

V and J are TRBV5-5 and TRBJ1-2; D may be TRBD1 (5 bases). This CDR3 is 15 amino acids long. Looked up from germline, CDR1 is SGHKS and CDR2 is YYEKEE (reference sequence). V was pared by 4 bases and J by 5 bases, with 18 bases between. The CDR3 DNA follows: TGTGCCAGCAGCCCCGGGGACGGCGGTGGGTATGGCTACACCTTC. Residues: CASSPGDGGGYGYTF.

The chain uses TRBV6-4 and TRBJ1-3, with a weak D call TRBD1 (6 bases). From germline, CDR1 is MRHNA and CDR2 SNTAGT. This CDR3 has 18 amino acids. The ends were cut back, 2 bases at V and 3 bases at J, with 20 bases in the middle. The CDR3 is CASSDGILQGNLGNTIYF. The CDR3 nucleotides are TGTGCCAGCAGTGACGGTATACTACAGGGCAACCTTGGAAACACCATATATTTT.

V and J are TRBV12-5 and TRBJ2-3; possibly TRBD1 or TRBD2 for D (5 bases each). The germline CDR1 and CDR2 sequences are LGHNT and FRNRAP. Deletions cut 0 bases from V and 10 bases from J, with 26 bases between. The CDR3 runs to 18 residues. CDR3 bases: TGTGCTAGTGGTTTGGTCCGGTTTCGGGACCCCGGTGTCGTCGCGCAGTATTTT. Translated: CASGLVRFRDPGVVAQYF.

About this clone: Other DNA sequences in the sample encode the same CDR3. The CDR3 DNA reads as TGCGCCAGCAGCTTGGGGGACAGGGCAAATGAGCAGTTCTTC. Residues: CASSLGDRANEQFF. The rearrangement uses TRBV5-1 and TRBJ2-1; TRBD1 matches at 9 bases. The CDR3 extends over 14 amino acids. Looked up from germline, CDR1 is SGHRS and CDR2 is YFSETQ. The V segment lost 0 bases and the J segment 7 bases; nucleotides outside the gene matches: 2.

The chain uses TRBV5-1 and TRBJ2-5; the D is unclear. The CDR3 contains 18 residues. Trimming took 0 bases from V and 4 from J, leaving 22 bases between them. Germline lookup yields CDR1 SGHRS and CDR2 YFSETQ. The CDR3: CASSLGYLALEAVETQYF. Written as DNA, the CDR3 is TGCGCCAGCAGCTTGGGGTATCTGGCCCTAGAGGCGGTAGAGACCCAGTACTTC. The full variable domain, its missing parts supplied by reference TRBV5-1 and TRBJ2-5, is KAGVTQTPRYLIKTRGQQVTLSCSPISGHRSVSWYQQTPGQGLQFLFEYFSETQRNKGNFPGRFSGRQFSNSRSEMNVSTLELGDSALYLCASSLGYLALEAVETQYFGPGTRLLVL.

The chain uses TRBV28 and TRBJ2-4; 7 bases are a match to TRBD2. Germline V gives CDR1 MDHEN, CDR2 SYDVKM. The V and J ends lost 7 bases and 0 bases, in that order; junction bases with no gene match: 6. The CDR3 length is 15 residues. Here the CDR3 reads CASTSGALAKNIQYF. The CDR3 DNA is TGTGCCAGCACCAGCGGGGCTTTAGCCAAAAACATTCAGTACTTC. Full variable domain (outside the CDR3, taken from reference TRBV28 and TRBJ2-4): DVKVTQSSRYLVKRTGEKVFLECVQDMDHENMFWYRQDPGLGLRLIYFSYDVKMKEKGDIPEGYSVSREKKERFSLILESASTNQTSMYLCASTSGALAKNIQYFGAGTRLSVL.

The chain carries TRBV7-2 and TRBJ2-7, with a possible D match to TRBD2 (6 bases). V lost 4 bases to trimming and J lost 6 bases, with 19 bases between them. This CDR3 is built from 15 residues. CDR1 and CDR2 from the germline V gene are SGHTA and FQGNSA. CDR3 loop: CASSSGTSFWGEQYF. DNA for the CDR3: TGTGCCAGCAGCTCTGGGACTTCGTTCTGGGGCGAGCAGTACTTC.

The gene calls are TRBV28 and TRBJ1-2; D is uncertain. V lost 5 bases and J 6 bases, leaving 13 bases between the germline ends. The CDR3 is made up of 13 amino acids. Germline V gene data show CDR1 as MDHEN and CDR2 as SYDVKM. This chain's CDR3 is CASSPGRVHGYTF. The CDR3 DNA sequence: TGTGCCAGCAGTCCCGGACGGGTTCATGGCTACACCTTC.

V usage is TRBV19 and J usage is TRBJ2-1; the D call may be TRBD1 or TRBD2 (5 bases each). Trimming stripped 6 bases from V and 4 bases from J, with 19 bases between. The germline CDR1 and CDR2 sequences are LNHDA and SQIVND (reference sequence). The CDR3 runs 16 residues. The CDR3: CASRLIVGTGYNEQFF. The CDR3, as DNA: TGTGCCAGTAGGCTAATCGTCGGGACCGGTTACAATGAGCAGTTCTTC.

This chain joins TRBV7-2 and TRBJ2-1; the match to TRBD2 covers 10 bases. The CDR3 is 17 amino acids. The V gene end was trimmed by 2 bases and the J gene end by 6 bases; junction bases not matched to a gene: 10. From germline, CDR1 is SGHTA and CDR2 FQGNSA. The chain's CDR3 is CASSLQGLQREGNEQFF. In DNA, the CDR3 is TGTGCCAGCAGCTTACAGGGGCTCCAGCGGGAGGGCAATGAGCAGTTCTTC. Drawing the rest from reference TRBV7-2 and TRBJ2-1, the complete variable domain is GAGVSQSPSNKVTEKGKDVELRCDPISGHTALYWYRQSLGQGLEFLIYFQGNSAPDKSGLPSDRFSAERTGGSVSTLTIQRTQQEDSAVYLCASSLQGLQREGNEQFFGPGTRLTVL.

The CDR3 is CASSLALREGGNEQFF. CDR3 DNA: TGTGCCAGCAGCTTAGCGCTCCGGGAGGGTGGCAATGAGCAGTTCTTC. The chain carries TRBV7-2 and TRBJ2-1; 8 bases match TRBD2. The length of the CDR3 is 16 residues. Germline V CDR1 and CDR2: SGHTA, FQGNSA. The J segment lost 6 bases and the V segment lost 0 bases, leaving 7 bases of the junction unmatched.

This chain links TRBV11-2 with TRBJ1-5; weak D call: TRBD1 (5 bases). The CDR3 spans 15 residues. Germline V gene sequence: CDR1 SGHAT, CDR2 FQNNGV. With 1 base removed from V and 2 bases from J, the gap between germline ends came to 9 bases. CDR3 in DNA: TGTGCCAGCAGCTTAGGTCTAGGGGGCAATCAGCCCCAGCATTTT. This encodes CASSLGLGGNQPQHF.

This clone was seen just once. The chain carries TRBV27 and TRBJ2-1; 8 bases map to TRBD2. V was pared by 5 bases and J by 7 bases, with 7 bases of the junction left unmatched. In germline, CDR1 is MNHEY, CDR2 SMNVEV (reference sequence). CDR3 length equals 14 residues. CDR3 nucleotides: TGTGCCAGCAGTGGGAGCGGGAGTTGGAATGAGCAGTTCTTC. It specifies CASSGSGSWNEQFF.

The CDR3: CASSFKPGQGSPEQFF. CDR3 nucleotides: TGTGCCAGCAGTTTCAAACCGGGACAGGGTTCGCCTGAGCAGTTCTTC. V and J are TRBV27 and TRBJ2-1; 9 bases are a match to TRBD1. V lost 3 bases to trimming and J lost 9 bases; unmatched junction nucleotides: 12. Germline V gene lookup returns CDR1 MNHEY and CDR2 SMNVEV (reference sequence). CDR3 size: 16 residues.

This clone was seen a few times. V usage is TRBV9 and J usage is TRBJ1-2; D is unresolved. CDR1 and CDR2 from the germline V gene are SGDLS and YYNGEE. V lost 6 bases, J lost 3 bases, and 18 bases lay in between. The CDR3 extends over 15 amino acids. The CDR3 protein is CASTPRFSQDYGYTF. DNA of the CDR3: TGTGCCAGCACCCCTCGGTTCTCCCAGGACTATGGCTACACCTTC.

This chain joins TRBV11-2 and TRBJ1-2, with a tentative D call TRBD1 (5 bases). The CDR3 loop spans 14 amino acids. Trimming took off 4 bases at V and 3 bases at J, with 12 bases between the two ends. Germline V CDR1 and CDR2: SGHAT, FQNNGV. Written as DNA, the CDR3 is TGTGCCAGCAGCTCGCAGGGTGGATACTATGGCTACACCTTC. As protein: CASSSQGGYYGYTF.

The genes are TRBV5-1 and TRBJ2-1; TRBD1 is a possible D gene (6 bases). V lost 2 bases and J lost 6, with 18 bases in between. Germline-derived CDR1 and CDR2 are SGHRS and YFSETQ. CDR3 length equals 16 residues. The CDR3 nucleotides are TGCGCCAGCAGCTTAGGCCCGGGACAAGGGAGCAATGAGCAGTTCTTC. Its protein product is CASSLGPGQGSNEQFF.

The chain joins TRBV7-2 to TRBJ2-2; 11 nucleotides line up with TRBD2. V lost 5 bases and J lost 5; bases outside the gene matches: 4. From germline, CDR1 is SGHTA and CDR2 FQGNSA. This CDR3 has 15 residues. The CDR3, as DNA: TGTGCCAGCAGCCCTCGACTAGCGGGAACCGGGGAGCTGTTTTTT. Translated: CASSPRLAGTGELFF.

V usage is TRBV4-1 and J usage is TRBJ2-5; a weak D match, TRBD2 (7 bases). The DNA end lines up better with TRBJ2-7; the J call may be wrong. Per germline, CDR1 MGHRA and CDR2 YSYEKL. The CDR3 runs 15 residues. CDR3 residues: CASSGRGTTNYEQYF. The CDR3, as DNA: TGCGCCAGCAGCGGAAGGGGGACTACGAACTACGAGCAGTACTTC.

The chain couples TRBV5-8 to TRBJ2-1, with 12 nucleotides matching TRBD2. This CDR3 contains 16 residues. Germline lookup yields CDR1 SGHTS and CDR2 YDEGEE. V gave up 4 bases and J gave up 2 bases; unmatched junction bases: 4. As DNA, the CDR3 is TGTGCCAGCAGCCGGGGACTAGCGGGCCCCTACAATGAGCAGTTCTTC. Translated, it gives CASSRGLAGPYNEQFF.